One and the same sample provided the 2 T cell receptor beta chains below, sequenced in a study of OX40 agonist ivuxolimab in advanced cancers. The table came from immunoSEQ multiplex PCR; TCRdb's copy has only in-frame clones and leaves some out. The sample consists of around 95,000 clones, 90% of them appearing once. Specimen: CD4+ or CD8+ T cells sorted from blood, collected in a trial of the OX40 agonist ivuxolimab. The receptors here all came from an adult with an advanced solid tumor such as melanoma, head and neck, liver or kidney cancer.

The chain couples TRBV5-6 to TRBJ2-7; perhaps TRBD1 as D (7 bases). Germline CDR1 is SGHDT and CDR2 is YYEEEE. The CDR3 is made up of 15 amino acids. V was pared by 4 bases and J by 2 bases, with 16 bases between. CDR3 bases: TGTGCCAGCAGCCCCAAGGCAGGGGGGCCCTACGAGCAGTACTTC. It translates to CASSPKAGGPYEQYF.

J is TRBJ1-5 and V is TRBV6-1; tentatively, D is TRBD1 (5 bases). The CDR3 is made up of 15 amino acids. V shed 0 bases and J shed 6 bases, with 12 bases lying between them. Germline lookup yields CDR1 MNHNS and CDR2 SASEGT. The CDR3 spells CASSEAGGRGQPQHF. CDR3 nucleotides: TGTGCCAGCAGTGAAGCGGGGGGTAGGGGTCAGCCCCAGCATTTT.